The 10 T cell receptor beta chains below were found in one sample sequenced in a study of control samples from healthy donors and cancer patients. Profiled with immunoSEQ multiplex PCR; TCRdb holds only in-frame clones, not every one. The sample holds about 130,000 clones, 90% seen once. Input material: blood. Receptor source: a man aged 18 to 35 in good health.

V gene TRBV30 combines with J gene TRBJ1-4; D might be TRBD1 (6 bases). The CDR3 extends over 14 amino acids. The V and J ends lost 2 bases and 2 bases respectively, with 9 bases between them. Per the germline V gene, CDR1 is GTSNPN and CDR2 is SVGIG (reference sequence). The CDR3: CAWSTGLTNEKLFF. The CDR3 coding sequence is TGTGCCTGGAGTACAGGGCTGACTAATGAAAAACTGTTTTTT. The full variable domain, with the rest looked up from reference TRBV30 and TRBJ1-4, is SQTIHQWPATLVQPVGSPLSLECTVEGTSNPNLYWYRQAAGRGLQLLFYSVGIGQISSEVPQNLSASRPQDRQFILSSKKLLLSDSGFYLCAWSTGLTNEKLFFGSGTQLSVL.

The chain couples TRBV3-1 (or the pseudogene TRBV3-2) to TRBJ2-3; TRBD2 is a possible D gene (7 bases). The CDR3 totals 15 residues. Germline-derived CDR1 and CDR2 are LGHDT and YNNKEL (reference sequence). The ends were cut back, 3 bases at V and 4 bases at J, with 14 bases in the middle. CDR3 in DNA: TGTGCCAGCAGCCAGGGGGGGCGCGGGGCAGATACGCAGTATTTT. Its translation: CASSQGGRGADTQYF.

This rearrangement joins TRBV7-2 to TRBJ2-7; the D call may be TRBD1 or TRBD2 (7 bases each). Germline CDR1 reads SGHTA; CDR2 reads FQGNSA. This CDR3 has 15 amino acids. V gave up 5 bases and J gave up 4 bases, with 18 bases separating them. The CDR3: CASSQGGLPLYEQYV. For the CDR3, the DNA is TGTGCCAGCAGCCAGGGGGGACTACCACTGTACGAGCAGTACGTC.

This clone was seen just once. The chain is built from TRBV12-3 or TRBV12-4 and TRBJ1-6; D gene unclear. V gave up 2 bases and J gave up 14 bases, with 10 bases separating them. This CDR3 is 12 amino acids long. The CDR3: CASSLTLSALHF. For the CDR3, the DNA is TGTGCCAGCAGTTTAACCCTTTCTGCCCTCCACTTT.

The rearrangement links TRBV6-5 to TRBJ2-5, with TRBD2 matching over 9 bases. J gave up 2 bases and V 7 bases, and 8 bases lay outside the gene matches. This CDR3 contains 15 residues. The V gene's germline CDR1 is MNHEY and CDR2 SVGAGI. The CDR3 loop reads CASKFSGGSQETQYF. The CDR3 DNA reads as TGTGCCAGCAAGTTTAGCGGGGGATCACAAGAGACCCAGTACTTC.

This sequence joins TRBV6-5 and TRBJ2-3; the D gene is possibly TRBD2 (5 bases). V was trimmed by 2 bases and J by 4 bases, leaving 10 bases between them. Germline loops: CDR1 MNHEY, CDR2 SVGAGI. The CDR3 has 14 amino acids. CDR3 nucleotide sequence: TGTGCCAGCAGTTACGACCTAGCCGCAGATACGCAGTATTTT. It specifies CASSYDLAADTQYF.

The genes are TRBV9 and TRBJ2-2; perhaps TRBD2 as D (5 bases). Looked up from germline, CDR1 is SGDLS and CDR2 is YYNGEE. This CDR3 has 18 amino acids. The V gene lost 3 bases and the J gene lost 1 base, with 19 bases spanning the gap. The CDR3: CASSAPIASFENTGELFF. Here the CDR3 DNA reads TGTGCCAGCAGCGCTCCGATAGCTAGCTTTGAGAACACCGGGGAGCTGTTTTTT. The full variable domain, its missing parts supplied by reference TRBV9 and TRBJ2-2, is DSGVTQTPKHLITATGQRVTLRCSPRSGDLSVYWYQQSLDQGLQFLIQYYNGEERAKGNILERFSAQQFPDLHSELNLSSLELGDSALYFCASSAPIASFENTGELFFGEGSRLTVL.

This chain links TRBV24-1 with TRBJ1-2, with D unclear. Trimming left V 11 bases short and J 4 bases short, with 10 bases between. From germline, CDR1 is KGHDR and CDR2 SFDVKD. The CDR3 spans 11 residues. CDR3 coding DNA: TGTGCCATCGAGGACGTCTATGGCTACACCTTC. Encoded protein: CAIEDVYGYTF.

This chain connects TRBV6-2 or TRBV6-3 to TRBJ2-4; D is possibly TRBD1 (5 bases). In germline, CDR1 is MNHEY, CDR2 SVGEGT. V lost 4 bases to trimming and J lost 6 bases, with 19 bases between them. There are 16 residues in the CDR3. For the CDR3, the DNA is TGTGCCAGCAGTTCCACCTTAGCCGGTCAGGGAAACATTCAGTACTTC. As protein: CASSSTLAGQGNIQYF.

V is TRBV6-6 and J is TRBJ1-2; D is perhaps TRBD1 (5 bases). V lost 8 bases, J lost 4 bases, and 8 bases lay in between. The CDR3 totals 11 residues. In germline, CDR1 is MNHNY, CDR2 SVGAGI (reference sequence). The CDR3 protein is CASGGGYGYTF. The CDR3 bases are TGTGCCAGCGGGGGGGGCTATGGCTACACCTTC.